Below, 11 T cell receptor beta chains from the same sample are listed, as sequenced in a study of blood T cell repertoires in COVID-19. Data came from immunoSEQ multiplex PCR; TCRdb stores just in-frame clones and leaves some out. The sample consists of about 480,000 clones, approximately 90% of them appearing once. Sequencing was done on a sample of PBMCs or T cells enriched from blood (not recorded which). These receptors all stem from a woman aged 60-70 years who had recovered from COVID-19.

J is TRBJ1-2 and V is TRBV4-1; 7 nucleotides match TRBD1. The junction had 6 bases not matched to a gene; V was cut back by 2 bases and J by 0 bases. This CDR3 has 16 residues. The V gene's germline CDR1 is MGHRA and CDR2 YSYEKL. The CDR3 region is CASSQPRQGTNYGYTF. CDR3 DNA: TGCGCCAGCAGCCAACCTAGACAGGGCACTAACTATGGCTACACCTTC.

This clone appeared once. The chain has TRBV4-1 and TRBJ2-1; 9 bases align to TRBD1. In germline, CDR1 is MGHRA, CDR2 YSYEKL. V was pared by 2 bases and J by 7 bases, with 12 bases of the junction left unmatched. CDR3 length equals 17 residues. Written as DNA, the CDR3 is TGCGCCAGCAGCCAAAGAGACTCCGGGACAGGGTGGAATGAGCAGTTCTTC. This encodes CASSQRDSGTGWNEQFF.

The chain joins TRBV15 to TRBJ2-2; possibly TRBD1 for D (5 bases). The ends were cut back, 5 bases at V and 5 bases at J, with 27 bases in the middle. The CDR3 has 19 residues. Germline-derived CDR1 and CDR2 are LNHNV and YYDKDF (reference sequence). The CDR3 sequence: CATSSRIQTASQGTGELFF. The CDR3 bases are TGTGCCACCAGCTCCCGGATCCAGACAGCCTCACAAGGGACCGGGGAGCTGTTTTTT.

V and J are TRBV7-9 and TRBJ1-1; 9 bases match TRBD1. V gave up 0 bases and J gave up 7 bases; unmatched junction bases: 3. Germline CDR1 is SEHNR and CDR2 is FQNEAQ (reference sequence). CDR3 size: 14 residues. The DNA of the CDR3 is TGTGCCAGCAGCTTAGCCGGGACAGGGAGTGAAGCTTTCTTT. This encodes CASSLAGTGSEAFF.

This chain connects TRBV30 to TRBJ2-7; no reliable D call. This CDR3 contains 13 residues. Trimming removed 2 bases from V and 3 bases from J, with 11 bases in between. The germline V gene has CDR1 GTSNPN and CDR2 SVGIG (reference sequence). CDR3 DNA: TGTGCCTGGAGTCCTACCCATTACTACGAGCAGTACTTC. Encoded protein: CAWSPTHYYEQYF.

This chain uses TRBV4-1 with TRBJ1-6; TRBD1 matches at 7 bases. The V and J ends lost 4 bases and 11 bases, in that order; junction bases with no gene match: 5. The CDR3 consists of 13 residues. Per the germline V gene, CDR1 is MGHRA and CDR2 is YSYEKL. The CDR3 spells CASSRDRVAPLHF. The DNA of the CDR3 is TGCGCCAGCAGCCGCGACAGGGTCGCACCCCTCCACTTT.

The rearrangement links TRBV6-5 to TRBJ2-7, with 10 bases that match TRBD1. Germline CDR1 and CDR2: MNHEY and SVGAGI. V trimming: 7 bases; J trimming: 7 bases; junction bases outside the gene matches: 13. The CDR3 loop spans 15 amino acids. For the CDR3, the DNA is TGTGCCAGCACACTAGGGGGGACAGGGGAAAAGGAGCAGTACGTC. This sequence encodes CASTLGGTGEKEQYV.

The genes are TRBV5-4 and TRBJ1-1, with 9 bases that match TRBD1. The trim removed 0 bases at V and 0 bases at J, leaving 3 bases unmatched. The V gene's germline CDR1 is SGHNT and CDR2 YYREEE (reference sequence). This CDR3 spans 16 amino acids. The CDR3 here is CASSLEDRGMNTEAFF. The CDR3 bases are TGTGCCAGCAGCTTGGAGGACAGGGGTATGAACACTGAAGCTTTCTTT.

The rearrangement joins TRBV11-2 to TRBJ1-2, with 8 bases fitting TRBD1. The CDR3 spans 16 residues. V lost 3 bases to trimming and J lost 4 bases; unmatched junction nucleotides: 10. Germline V lookup: CDR1 SGHAT, CDR2 FQNNGV. CDR3 amino acids: CASSLDRTGGSYGYTF. Here the CDR3 DNA reads TGTGCCAGCAGCTTGGACAGAACAGGGGGGAGCTATGGCTACACCTTC. Full variable domain (outside the CDR3, taken from reference TRBV11-2 and TRBJ1-2): EAGVAQSPRYKIIEKRQSVAFWCNPISGHATLYWYQQILGQGPKLLIQFQNNGVVDDSQLPKDRFSAERLKGVDSTLKIQPAKLEDSAVYLCASSLDRTGGSYGYTFGSGTRLTVV.

This chain connects TRBV24-1 to TRBJ2-2, with a tentative D call TRBD2 (5 bases). Germline loops: CDR1 KGHDR, CDR2 SFDVKD. V lost 10 bases, J lost 0 bases, and 8 bases lay in between. This CDR3 has 13 amino acids. The CDR3 DNA is TGTGCCACGGAGGATTCGAACACCGGGGAGCTGTTTTTT. Its protein is CATEDSNTGELFF.

The chain is built from TRBV7-9 and TRBJ1-1; D is perhaps TRBD1 (5 bases). The CDR3 extends over 15 amino acids. CDR1 SEHNR and CDR2 FQNEAQ come from the germline V gene (reference sequence). Trimming shortened V by 5 bases and J by 2 bases, and 15 bases separated the two germline ends. CDR3 sequence reads: CASSRDRTGNTEAFF. The DNA of the CDR3 is TGTGCCAGCAGCCGAGACAGAACTGGAAACACTGAAGCTTTCTTT.